This passage covers 22 T cell receptor beta chains from one sample sequenced in a study of long-term antiretroviral therapy in people with HIV. Run at survey level, the immunoSEQ assay was version v3.0. Sequencing used immunoSEQ multiplex PCR; TCRdb keeps in-frame clones, though not all of them. The data contain 25,000 or so clones, around 86% of them singletons. The source was unsorted PBMCs, collected 1.9 years after starting antiretroviral therapy. Receptors originate from a woman aged 25 to 39 with HIV.

The rearrangement links TRBV2 to TRBJ1-3; unclear D gene. Per germline, CDR1 SNHLY and CDR2 FYNNEI. With 4 bases removed from V and 4 bases from J, the gap between germline ends came to 20 bases. The CDR3 runs to 17 residues. The CDR3, as DNA: TGTGCCAGCAGTGGAGGGTTCCGGGCCAACACCGGAAACACCATATATTTT. Translated: CASSGGFRANTGNTIYF. Complete variable domain (other parts from reference TRBV2 and TRBJ1-3): EPEVTQTPSHQVTQMGQEVILRCVPISNHLYFYWYRQILGQKVEFLVSFYNNEISEKSEIFDDQFSVERPDGSNFTLKIRSTKLEDSAMYFCASSGGFRANTGNTIYFGEGSWLTVV.

The rearrangement uses TRBV9 and TRBJ2-3; 11 nucleotides line up with TRBD2. Germline V gene sequence: CDR1 SGDLS, CDR2 YYNGEE. The CDR3 spans 16 residues. Trimming took 4 bases from V and 2 from J; bases not matched to a gene: 6. The chain's CDR3 is CASSSGTSGYTDTQYF. For the CDR3, the DNA is TGTGCCAGCAGCTCGGGGACTAGCGGTTACACAGATACGCAGTATTTT.

The chain recombines TRBV14 with TRBJ2-7; D possibly matches TRBD1 or TRBD2 (5 bases each). In germline, CDR1 is SGHDN, CDR2 FVKESK. This CDR3 has 14 residues. Trimming stripped 1 base from V and 2 bases from J, with 9 bases between. The CDR3 nucleotides are TGTGCCAGCAGCCAAGGGGACGGAGCCTACGAGCAGTACGTC. The encoded protein is CASSQGDGAYEQYV.

The chain employs TRBV18 and TRBJ2-3; no firm D call. The CDR3 consists of 14 residues. Trimming removed 3 bases at V and 4 bases at J, with 11 bases between. The V gene's germline CDR1 is KGHSH and CDR2 LQKENI. DNA of the CDR3: TGTGCCAGCTCACCGGCGGCTCCGGCAGATACGCAGTATTTT. The encoded protein is CASSPAAPADTQYF.

The V call is TRBV11-1, the J call TRBJ1-1, with D tentatively TRBD1 (6 bases). V lost 2 bases, J lost 7 bases, and 17 bases lay in between. The germline gives CDR1 SGHAT, CDR2 FQDESV (reference sequence). This CDR3 is 15 amino acids long. CDR3 protein: CASSLRRAGESEAFF. The CDR3 region has the DNA TGTGCCAGCAGCTTAAGGCGCGCAGGGGAAAGTGAAGCTTTCTTT.

The chain combines TRBV7-9 with TRBJ2-2, with D tentatively TRBD1 (6 bases). Deletions cut 4 bases from V and 2 bases from J, with 11 bases between. Germline V gives CDR1 SEHNR, CDR2 FQNEAQ (reference sequence). This CDR3 region has 15 residues. The CDR3 sequence: CASSSWTVNTGELFF. The CDR3 region has the DNA TGTGCCAGCAGCTCATGGACAGTAAACACCGGGGAGCTGTTTTTT.

The gene calls are TRBV6-1 and TRBJ1-5; TRBD1 might be the D (6 bases). The CDR3 is made up of 16 amino acids. Germline V gene lookup returns CDR1 MNHNS and CDR2 SASEGT. V was trimmed by 2 bases and J by 0 bases, leaving 11 bases between them. CDR3 nucleotide sequence: TGTGCCAGCAGTGAAATGGGGGGCCTTAGCAATCAGCCCCAGCATTTT. The encoded protein is CASSEMGGLSNQPQHF.

V is TRBV5-5 and J is TRBJ1-2, with D possibly TRBD1 on 6 matching bases. Germline CDR1 SGHKS, CDR2 YYEKEE (reference sequence). CDR3 length equals 13 residues. Trimming took off 6 bases at V and 5 bases at J, with 14 bases between the two ends. The CDR3 reads CASNEKGGYGYTF. CDR3 in DNA: TGTGCCAGCAACGAAAAAGGGGGGTATGGCTACACCTTC.

The chain couples TRBV5-4 to TRBJ2-1; 7 bases agree with TRBD2. The CDR3 spans 17 residues. Germline values: CDR1 SGHNT, CDR2 YYREEE (reference sequence). V shed 0 bases, J shed 0 bases, and the junction held 6 bases outside the gene matches. The DNA of the CDR3 is TGTGCCAGCAGCTTGGAAACTAGCGTTAGCTCCTACAATGAGCAGTTCTTC. Amino acids: CASSLETSVSSYNEQFF.

V gene TRBV5-1 combines with J gene TRBJ1-1; TRBD1 matches 10 bases. This CDR3 is built from 11 residues. After removal of 5 bases from V and 10 bases from J, the junction contained 2 bases not matched to a gene. Germline CDR1 reads SGHRS; CDR2 reads YFSETQ. The CDR3 sequence: CASRTGGIAFF. In DNA form, the CDR3 reads TGCGCCAGCAGGACAGGGGGCATAGCTTTCTTT.

The CDR3, as DNA: TGCGCCAGCAGCGTGTCAGGGGTTCCCACAGATACGCAGTATTTT. This translates into CASSVSGVPTDTQYF. The chain recombines TRBV5-1 with TRBJ2-3; a weak D match, TRBD1 (6 bases). Germline V CDR1 and CDR2: SGHRS, YFSETQ. There are 15 residues in the CDR3. V was clipped by 4 bases and J by 2 bases, with 14 bases between them.

This chain connects TRBV19 to TRBJ2-5, with 7 bases aligning to TRBD1. Germline CDR1 reads LNHDA; CDR2 reads SQIVND (reference sequence). The CDR3 loop spans 14 amino acids. With 5 bases clipped from V and 1 base from J, the junction kept 4 bases outside the gene matches. CDR3 DNA: TGTGCCAGTAGTTCGGGACAGCGCCAAGAGACCCAGTACTTC. It translates to CASSSGQRQETQYF.

This chain joins TRBV19 and TRBJ2-1, with 7 positions matching TRBD2. The CDR3 contains 14 residues. V lost 3 bases to trimming and J lost 4 bases; unmatched junction nucleotides: 3. Germline CDR1 LNHDA, CDR2 SQIVND (reference sequence). This CDR3 is CASSMGAGYNEQFF. CDR3 sequence (DNA): TGTGCCAGTAGTATGGGAGCGGGGTACAATGAGCAGTTCTTC.

This sequence joins TRBV7-2 and TRBJ2-1, with 8 bases identical to TRBD1. With V trimmed by 3 bases and J by 6 bases, 7 bases remained unmatched. This CDR3 has 15 amino acids. Germline V lookup: CDR1 SGHTA, CDR2 FQGNSA. The DNA for the CDR3 is TGTGCCAGCAGCTTGCGAGGACAGGGCTCCAATGAGCAGTTCTTC. Translated, it gives CASSLRGQGSNEQFF.

The J gene is TRBJ1-2, the V gene TRBV14; 9 nucleotides agree with TRBD1. This CDR3 spans 14 amino acids. The germline gives CDR1 SGHDN, CDR2 FVKESK. J was trimmed by 5 bases and V by 6 bases; bases with no gene match: 7. CDR3 amino acids: CASSRQGVYYGYTF. The CDR3 nucleotides are TGTGCCAGCAGTCGACAGGGGGTTTATTATGGCTACACCTTC.

This chain connects TRBV5-1 to TRBJ2-7; the match to TRBD1 covers 11 bases. Germline trimming cut 3 bases from V and 3 bases from J; bases unmatched to any gene: 5. In germline, CDR1 is SGHRS, CDR2 YFSETQ. The CDR3 contains 15 residues. The CDR3 DNA follows: TGCGCCAGCAGCTCCAGGACAGGGGGCTTCTACGAGCAGTACTTC. As protein: CASSSRTGGFYEQYF.

The V and J genes are TRBV6-6 and TRBJ2-7; the D gene is possibly TRBD2 (5 bases). Germline lookup yields CDR1 MNHNY and CDR2 SVGAGI (reference sequence). The length of the CDR3 is 13 residues. Trimming removed 7 bases at V and 4 bases at J, with 14 bases between. The CDR3 loop is CASTQDWRYEQYF. The CDR3 DNA is TGTGCCAGCACTCAGGACTGGCGTTACGAGCAGTACTTC.

The chain combines TRBV19 with TRBJ1-1; possibly TRBD1 for D (5 bases). Germline V gene lookup returns CDR1 LNHDA and CDR2 SQIVND (reference sequence). Trimming removed 7 bases at V and 6 bases at J, with 15 bases between. The CDR3 has 13 amino acids. CDR3 DNA: TGTGCCAGTAACCGGGGGGGGGAGGCTGAAGCTTTCTTT. Protein product: CASNRGGEAEAFF.

This chain links TRBV28 with TRBJ1-3; D is possibly TRBD1 (5 bases). CDR1 is MDHEN and CDR2 is SYDVKM in the germline V gene. This CDR3 spans 15 amino acids. V lost 10 bases and J lost 3, with 19 bases in between. The CDR3 sequence: CAIQSRQTLGNTIYF. As DNA, the CDR3 is TGTGCCATACAATCCAGACAGACTCTTGGAAACACCATATATTTT. The entire variable domain, with the rest obtained from reference TRBV28 and TRBJ1-3, is as follows: DVKVTQSSRYLVKRTGEKVFLECVQDMDHENMFWYRQDPGLGLRLIYFSYDVKMKEKGDIPEGYSVSREKKERFSLILESASTNQTSMYLCAIQSRQTLGNTIYFGEGSWLTVV.

The rearrangement joins TRBV7-8 to TRBJ1-5; 9 bases fit TRBD1. V dropped 5 bases and J dropped 11; count of bases not matched to a gene: 13. In germline, CDR1 is SGHVS, CDR2 FQNEAQ. The CDR3 spans 15 residues. This CDR3 is CASSTVGTGIMAQHF. The CDR3 bases are TGTGCCAGCAGCACCGTAGGGACAGGGATCATGGCCCAGCATTTT.

The chain recombines TRBV15 with TRBJ1-5, with D possibly matching TRBD1 (5 bases). Per germline, CDR1 LNHNV and CDR2 YYDKDF (reference sequence). Trimming took 1 base from V and 4 from J, leaving 11 bases between them. The CDR3 has 15 amino acids. CDR3 sequence reads: CATSRARDGNQPQHF. The CDR3 DNA sequence: TGTGCCACCAGCAGAGCCAGGGACGGAAATCAGCCCCAGCATTTT.

The chain joins TRBV6-1 to TRBJ1-6; 8 bases are a match to TRBD1. CDR3 length equals 15 residues. Germline values: CDR1 MNHNS, CDR2 SASEGT. V gave up 6 bases and J gave up 6 bases; unmatched junction bases: 7. CDR3 nucleotide sequence: TGTGCCAGCAGGCCCCCGGGACAGGCTAATTCACCCCTCCACTTT. This translates into CASRPPGQANSPLHF.